The 5 T cell receptor beta chains presented below share a single source sample, sequenced in a study of T-cell reconstitution after alpha-beta-depleted transplantation in children. Using unique molecular identifiers, the investigators prepared the TCRbeta library. TCRdb re-called the PCR reads through MiXCR, storing one row per CDR3 protein. Seen here are approximately 270,000 distinct CDR3 sequences, 9.9% observed once, and the top ten hold about a tenth. Source: PBMCs from the stem cell graft donor, taken from the stem cell graft. Receptors originate from a human donor who donated a stem cell graft to a child with SCID.

This clonotype was seen at least ten times. The chain couples TRBV6-1 to TRBJ1-4; D is possibly TRBD1 (5 bases). Trimming removed 4 bases from V and 8 bases from J, with 14 bases in between. Germline V gene lookup returns CDR1 MNHNS and CDR2 SASEGT. The length of the CDR3 is 14 residues. The chain's CDR3 is CASSGGPVKEKLFF. CDR3 coding DNA: TGTGCCAGCAGTGGGGGCCCCGTGAAGGAAAAACTGTTTTTT.

The genes are TRBV5-1 and TRBJ2-2; tentatively, D is TRBD2 (6 bases). V was clipped by 1 base and J by 3 bases, with 10 bases between them. The CDR3 loop spans 15 amino acids. CDR1 SGHRS and CDR2 YFSETQ come from the germline V gene. Here the CDR3 reads CASSLLGDYTGELFF. The CDR3 bases are TGCGCCAGCAGCTTGCTGGGGGACTACACCGGGGAGCTGTTTTTT. Looking up the rest from reference TRBV5-1 and TRBJ2-2 gives the full variable domain: KAGVTQTPRYLIKTRGQQVTLSCSPISGHRSVSWYQQTPGQGLQFLFEYFSETQRNKGNFPGRFSGRQFSNSRSEMNVSTLELGDSALYLCASSLLGDYTGELFFGEGSRLTVL.

This clonotype has at least ten counts. This sequence joins TRBV9 and TRBJ2-1; 9 nucleotides line up with TRBD2. Germline lookup yields CDR1 SGDLS and CDR2 YYNGEE. V lost 4 bases, J lost 3 bases, and 8 bases stayed unmatched. This CDR3 spans 16 amino acids. This chain's CDR3 is CASSRFSGGFYNEQFF. CDR3 DNA sequence: TGTGCCAGCAGCCGATTTAGCGGGGGCTTCTACAATGAGCAGTTCTTC.

This clonotype was seen only a few times. The rearrangement links TRBV24-1 to TRBJ1-4, with 8 bases that match TRBD1. This CDR3 is 12 amino acids long. Germline V lookup: CDR1 KGHDR, CDR2 SFDVKD. V was pared by 3 bases and J by 12 bases, with 2 bases of the junction left unmatched. DNA of the CDR3: TGTGCCACCAGTGATGCGACAGGGGAACTGTTTTTT. It codes for CATSDATGELFF.

This chain connects TRBV19 to TRBJ1-2; D unclear. The CDR3 sequence is 13 residues long. The V end was cut by 5 bases, the J end by 2 bases, with 9 bases between. CDR1 is LNHDA and CDR2 is SQIVND in the germline V gene (reference sequence). The CDR3 DNA follows: TGTGCCAGTAGTTCCGGCGGGAACTATGGCTACACCTTC. This sequence encodes CASSSGGNYGYTF. Full variable domain (missing parts from reference TRBV19 and TRBJ1-2): DGGITQSPKYLFRKEGQNVTLSCEQNLNHDAMYWYRQDPGQGLRLIYYSQIVNDFQKGDIAEGYSVSREKKESFPLTVTSAQKNPTAFYLCASSSGGNYGYTFGSGTRLTVV.